These 20 T cell receptor beta chains came from one sample sequenced in a study of beta chain features in type 1 diabetes. Expressed TCRB transcripts were sequenced because the entire RNA isolate underwent reverse transcription. Profiled with immunoSEQ multiplex PCR; TCRdb holds only in-frame clones, not every one. This table holds 250,000 to 300,000 clones, under 8.5% found once. Sequencing input: central memory CD4+ T cells from blood. These TCRs come from a woman aged 18-29 years in good health.

The sample holds a few counts of this clone. V is TRBV7-3 and J is TRBJ2-3; a weak D match, TRBD1 (5 bases). V shed 4 bases and J shed 3 bases, with 8 bases lying between them. The CDR3 has 13 amino acids. Germline values: CDR1 SGHTA, CDR2 FQGTGA. This chain's CDR3 is CASSSTATDTQYF. CDR3 DNA sequence: TGTGCCAGCAGCTCGACAGCTACAGATACGCAGTATTTT.

The chain couples TRBV27 to TRBJ2-2; no firm D call. The CDR3 loop spans 14 amino acids. The germline V gene has CDR1 MNHEY and CDR2 SMNVEV (reference sequence). Trimming removed 8 bases at V and 3 bases at J, with 13 bases between. DNA for the CDR3: TGTGCCAGCGCATTTGTCCGGGACACCGGGGAGCTGTTTTTT. This translates into CASAFVRDTGELFF.

This clone has a count of ten or more. The chain uses TRBV28 and TRBJ2-7, with D possibly TRBD2 on 6 matching bases. The germline V gene has CDR1 MDHEN and CDR2 SYDVKM. V shed 7 bases and J shed 7 bases, with 14 bases lying between them. CDR3 size: 12 residues. The CDR3 loop reads CASTAPGREQYV. CDR3 sequence (DNA): TGTGCCAGCACGGCCCCAGGGAGGGAGCAGTACGTC.

This clone was seen many times. This sequence joins TRBV19 and TRBJ2-2; no reliable D call. The V end lost 7 bases, the J end lost 0 bases, and 18 bases lay between the germline ends. The CDR3 loop spans 17 amino acids. Per the germline V gene, CDR1 is LNHDA and CDR2 is SQIVND (reference sequence). In DNA form, the CDR3 reads TGTGCCAGTACCATTCGTATTACGAGAACGAACACCGGGGAGCTGTTTTTT. Its protein product is CASTIRITRTNTGELFF.

This clone was counted many times. V is TRBV7-8 and J is TRBJ2-6; D gene uncertain. The germline V and J ends were trimmed by 4 bases and 0 bases, with 10 bases remaining between them. Germline loops: CDR1 SGHVS, CDR2 FQNEAQ. The CDR3 extends over 16 amino acids. The CDR3: CASSSMLLSGANVLTF. CDR3 nucleotides: TGTGCCAGCAGCTCGATGCTCCTCTCTGGGGCCAACGTCCTGACTTTC.

In its sample, this clone was seen a few times. This chain links TRBV2 with TRBJ1-3; the D gene is possibly TRBD1 (5 bases). Trimming pared 6 bases from V and 0 bases from J, leaving 9 bases between. Per germline, CDR1 SNHLY and CDR2 FYNNEI. There are 14 residues in the CDR3. The CDR3 nucleotides are TGTGCCAGCAGACAGGCCTCCTCTGGAAACACCATATATTTT. This encodes CASRQASSGNTIYF.

The chain joins TRBV15 to TRBJ2-7, with a possible D match to TRBD2 (5 bases). V shed 1 base and J shed 7 bases, with 11 bases lying between them. There are 13 residues in the CDR3. Per germline, CDR1 LNHNV and CDR2 YYDKDF (reference sequence). The CDR3 here is CATSRGHGGEQYV. The CDR3 DNA is TGTGCCACCAGCAGAGGACACGGCGGGGAGCAGTACGTC.

This clone came up many times. CDR3 residues: CASSEATNTEAFF. In DNA form, the CDR3 reads TGTGCCAGCAGTGAAGCAACTAACACTGAAGCTTTCTTT. The rearrangement joins TRBV6-1 to TRBJ1-1; D uncertain. Looked up from germline, CDR1 is MNHNS and CDR2 is SASEGT. The CDR3 extends over 13 amino acids. The V end was cut by 0 bases, the J end by 2 bases, with 4 bases between.

The chain carries TRBV18 and TRBJ2-2; D is possibly TRBD1 (5 bases). Looked up from germline, CDR1 is KGHSH and CDR2 is LQKENI. This CDR3 comprises 15 residues. V was trimmed by 5 bases and J by 2 bases, leaving 12 bases between them. CDR3: CASSSRQINTGELFF. DNA of the CDR3: TGTGCCAGCTCATCAAGACAGATCAACACCGGGGAGCTGTTTTTT.

This clone was counted only a few times. This chain links TRBV2 with TRBJ2-3, with D possibly being TRBD2 (5 bases). V lost 3 bases and J lost 2, with 12 bases in between. CDR1 SNHLY and CDR2 FYNNEI come from the germline V gene. The CDR3 length is 15 residues. CDR3 sequence reads: CASSESGIPTDTQYF. The CDR3 bases are TGTGCCAGCAGTGAGTCCGGGATCCCCACAGATACGCAGTATTTT.

This clone has at least ten counts. V and J are TRBV5-1 and TRBJ2-3; unclear D gene. Germline V gene lookup returns CDR1 SGHRS and CDR2 YFSETQ. Trimming shortened V by 1 base and J by 2 bases, and 5 bases separated the two germline ends. The CDR3 contains 13 residues. The CDR3 coding sequence is TGCGCCAGCAGCTTGAATCCCACAGATACGCAGTATTTT. Translating it yields CASSLNPTDTQYF.

The chain combines TRBV13 with TRBJ2-1; 7 bases fit TRBD1. The J segment lost 2 bases and the V segment lost 5 bases, leaving 9 bases of the junction unmatched. The CDR3 is 16 amino acids. From germline, CDR1 is PRHDT and CDR2 FYEKMQ (reference sequence). CDR3 DNA: TGTGCCAGCAGCCCCCGTCGGGACAGAGCCTACAATGAGCAGTTCTTC. The encoded protein is CASSPRRDRAYNEQFF.

A few counts support this clone. The V call is TRBV2, the J call TRBJ1-1, with TRBD1 as a possible D gene (5 bases). Germline V gene lookup returns CDR1 SNHLY and CDR2 FYNNEI. CDR3 length: 14 amino acids. V lost 6 bases, J lost 5 bases, and 16 bases lay in between. The CDR3 region is CASRDPSRGTEAFF. In DNA form, the CDR3 reads TGTGCCAGCAGGGATCCGTCGAGGGGTACTGAAGCTTTCTTT. The full variable domain, completed using reference TRBV2 and TRBJ1-1, is EPEVTQTPSHQVTQMGQEVILRCVPISNHLYFYWYRQILGQKVEFLVSFYNNEISEKSEIFDDQFSVERPDGSNFTLKIRSTKLEDSAMYFCASRDPSRGTEAFFGQGTRLTVV.

This clone has ten or more counts. The chain employs TRBV15 and TRBJ1-2, with no clear D. Between the trimmed V and J ends, which lost 0 bases and 4 bases, there was a span of 3 bases. This CDR3 has 12 amino acids. CDR1 is LNHNV, CDR2 YYDKDF, per germline (reference sequence). The CDR3 spells CATSRESYGYTF. CDR3 in DNA: TGTGCCACCAGCAGAGAAAGCTATGGCTACACCTTC.

In its sample, this clone was seen a few times. Other DNA sequences in this sample translate to the same CDR3. The rearrangement uses TRBV5-4 and TRBJ2-5; D is ambiguous. V lost 0 bases, J lost 3 bases, and 6 bases lay in between. Germline V gene sequence: CDR1 SGHNT, CDR2 YYREEE (reference sequence). CDR3 length: 13 amino acids. The CDR3 DNA reads as TGTGCCAGCAGCTTGGACAGTAAAGAGACCCAGTACTTC. It translates to CASSLDSKETQYF.

Here the CDR3 DNA reads TGTGCCAGCAGCCTTACAGGGGGCATGGGCTATGGCTACACCTTC. Its protein is CASSLTGGMGYGYTF. This chain connects TRBV7-2 to TRBJ1-2; 9 bases match TRBD1. CDR3 size: 15 residues. CDR1 SGHTA and CDR2 FQGNSA come from the germline V gene. With 5 bases clipped from V and 4 bases from J, the junction kept 8 bases outside the gene matches.

The chain combines TRBV4-3 with TRBJ2-1, with 9 bases fitting TRBD1. The length of the CDR3 is 15 residues. V lost 1 base and J lost 5; bases outside the gene matches: 3. CDR1 and CDR2 (germline): LGHNA, YSLEER. The CDR3 here is CASSQGGTGNNEQFF. CDR3 nucleotides: TGCGCCAGCAGCCAAGGGGGGACAGGGAACAATGAGCAGTTCTTC.

The sample holds many counts of this clone. V is TRBV9 and J is TRBJ2-1, with a tentative D call TRBD2 (6 bases). Germline CDR1 is SGDLS and CDR2 is YYNGEE. V lost 6 bases, J lost 7 bases, and 23 bases lay in between. The CDR3 is 16 residues long. The CDR3 is CASTWGDASGRNEQFF. The CDR3 region has the DNA TGTGCCAGCACCTGGGGGGATGCTTCGGGAAGGAATGAGCAGTTCTTC.

This rearrangement joins TRBV6-6 to TRBJ2-7; D may be TRBD1 or TRBD2 (5 bases each). The germline V gene encodes CDR1 MNHNY and CDR2 SVGAGI (reference sequence). Trimming pared 4 bases from V and 4 bases from J, leaving 11 bases between. The CDR3 runs 13 residues. The CDR3 loop is CASSFGTQYEQYF. The CDR3 nucleotides read TGTGCCAGCAGTTTCGGGACCCAATACGAGCAGTACTTC.

The chain links TRBV30 to TRBJ2-7, with 9 bases matching TRBD2. Looked up from germline, CDR1 is GTSNPN and CDR2 is SVGIG (reference sequence). The junction had 10 bases not matched to a gene; V was cut back by 1 base and J by 6 bases. The CDR3 has 15 amino acids. The CDR3 bases are TGTGCCTGGAGTGCTCCGGGACTAGCTTATTCCGAGCAGTACTTC. It is translated as CAWSAPGLAYSEQYF.